This entry is about one T cell receptor beta chain. Its specificity is unknown. The sample belongs to a study of T cells in Graves' hyperthyroidism and ophthalmopathy. RNA transcripts were the template for amplifying TCR beta CDR3 regions. The HTBI set primed first-round TCR CDR3 RT-PCR. In TCRdb, the multiplex PCR reads were re-called with MiXCR into one record per CDR3 protein. The sample yields approximately 600,000 distinct CDR3 sequences, roughly 14% seen once. CDR3 length: 15 amino acids. V was clipped by 4 bases and J by 3 bases; unmatched bases: 6. The germline V gene encodes CDR1 MNHEY and CDR2 SMNVEV (reference sequence). Study-wide findings and caveats: Appearing also in blood were most of the thyroid clonotypes expanded above 0.001.

Newly diagnosed hyperthyroidism patients aged 18 to 65 years had disease lasting under 2 months. The clonotype was recovered from a woman aged 30 to 39 with Graves' hyperthyroidism that later progressed to Graves' ophthalmopathy. The chain is built from TRBV27 and TRBJ2-7; 10 bases agree with TRBD1. The sample was blood. The CDR3 reads CASSSLGTGDYEQYF. The CDR3 DNA reads as TGTGCCAGCAGTTCATTGGGGACAGGGGACTACGAGCAGTACTTC.